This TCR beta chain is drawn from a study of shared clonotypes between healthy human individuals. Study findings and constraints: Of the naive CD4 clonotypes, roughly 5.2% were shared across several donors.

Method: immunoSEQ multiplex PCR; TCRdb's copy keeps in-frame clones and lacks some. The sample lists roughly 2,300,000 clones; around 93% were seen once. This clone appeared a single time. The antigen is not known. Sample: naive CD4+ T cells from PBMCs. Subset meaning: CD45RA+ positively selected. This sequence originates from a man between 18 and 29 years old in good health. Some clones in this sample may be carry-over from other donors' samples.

The CDR3 DNA sequence: TGTGCCAGCAGCTTGGCCAAGACATCAGATACGCAGTATTTT. This codes for CASSLAKTSDTQYF. The rearrangement uses TRBV5-4 and TRBJ2-3; D is unresolved. Germline CDR1 and CDR2: SGHNT and YYREEE (reference sequence). Trimming removed 0 bases at V and 4 bases at J, with 9 bases between. The CDR3 length is 14 residues. Combining the CDR3 with reference TRBV5-4 and TRBJ2-3 gives the whole variable domain ETGVTQSPTHLIKTRGQQVTLRCSSQSGHNTVSWYQQALGQGPQFIFQYYREEENGRGNFPPRFSGLQFPNYSSELNVNALELDDSALYLCASSLAKTSDTQYFGPGTRLTVL.